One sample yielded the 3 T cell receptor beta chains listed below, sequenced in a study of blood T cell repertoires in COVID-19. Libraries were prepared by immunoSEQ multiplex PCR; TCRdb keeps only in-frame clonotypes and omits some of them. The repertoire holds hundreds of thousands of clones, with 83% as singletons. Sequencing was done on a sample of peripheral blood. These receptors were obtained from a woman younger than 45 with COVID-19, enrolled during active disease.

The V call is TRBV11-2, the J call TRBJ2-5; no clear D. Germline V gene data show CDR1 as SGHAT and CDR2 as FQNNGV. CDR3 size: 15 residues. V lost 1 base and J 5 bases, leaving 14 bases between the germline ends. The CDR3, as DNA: TGTGCCAGCAGCTTAGGCTTTGCGAGTCGGGAGACCCAGTACTTC. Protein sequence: CASSLGFASRETQYF.

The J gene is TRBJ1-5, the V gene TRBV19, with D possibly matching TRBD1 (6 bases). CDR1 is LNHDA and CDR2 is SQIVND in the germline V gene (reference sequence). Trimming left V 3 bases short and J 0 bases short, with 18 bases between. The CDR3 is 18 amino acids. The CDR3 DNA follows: TGTGCCAGTAGTATTGGGACACATAGGGGATATAGCAATCAGCCCCAGCATTTT. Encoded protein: CASSIGTHRGYSNQPQHF.

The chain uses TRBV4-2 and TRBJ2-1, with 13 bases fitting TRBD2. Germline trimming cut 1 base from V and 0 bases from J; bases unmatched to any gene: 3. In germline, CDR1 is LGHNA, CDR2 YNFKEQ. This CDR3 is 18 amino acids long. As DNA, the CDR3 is TGTGCCAGCAGCCAAGCTACTAGCGGGAGGGGCTCCTACAATGAGCAGTTCTTC. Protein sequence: CASSQATSGRGSYNEQFF.